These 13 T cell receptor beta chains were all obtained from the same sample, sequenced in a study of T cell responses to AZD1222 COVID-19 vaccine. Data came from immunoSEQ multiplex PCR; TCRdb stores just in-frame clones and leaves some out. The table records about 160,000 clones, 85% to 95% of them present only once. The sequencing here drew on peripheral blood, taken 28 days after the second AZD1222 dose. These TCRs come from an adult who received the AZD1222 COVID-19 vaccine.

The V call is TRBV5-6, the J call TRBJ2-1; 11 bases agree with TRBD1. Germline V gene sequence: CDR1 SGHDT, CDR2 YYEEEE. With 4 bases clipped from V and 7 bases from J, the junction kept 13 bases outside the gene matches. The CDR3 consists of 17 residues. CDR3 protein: CASSPDRGLPASNEQFF. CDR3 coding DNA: TGTGCCAGCAGCCCGGACAGGGGGCTACCGGCATCAAATGAGCAGTTCTTC.

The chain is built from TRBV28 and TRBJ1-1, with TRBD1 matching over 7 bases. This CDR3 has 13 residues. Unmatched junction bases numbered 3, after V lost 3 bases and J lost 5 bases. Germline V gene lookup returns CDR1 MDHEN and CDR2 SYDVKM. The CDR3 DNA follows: TGTGCCAGCAGTTTGTACAGGGGTACTGAAGCTTTCTTT. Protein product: CASSLYRGTEAFF.

DNA for the CDR3: TGTGCCAGCAGTCGGAACAATCAGCCCCAGCATTTT. It codes for CASSRNNQPQHF. The gene calls are TRBV2 and TRBJ1-5, with D unclear. V was shortened by 5 bases and J by 3 bases, with 5 bases between the two germline ends. This CDR3 has 12 amino acids. The germline V gene encodes CDR1 SNHLY and CDR2 FYNNEI.

The CDR3 nucleotides are TGTGCCAGCTCGAAGGGCGGCGGGGAAAGGCAGTTCTTC. It specifies CASSKGGGERQFF. The chain links TRBV18 to TRBJ2-1; possibly TRBD2 for D (6 bases). Germline values: CDR1 KGHSH, CDR2 LQKENI. The V and J ends lost 6 bases and 12 bases respectively, with 18 bases between them. The CDR3 contains 13 residues. Full variable domain (rest looked up from reference TRBV18 and TRBJ2-1): NAGVMQNPRHLVRRRGQEARLRCSPMKGHSHVYWYRQLPEEGLKFMVYLQKENIIDESGMPKERFSAEFPKEGPSILRIQQVVRGDSAAYFCASSKGGGERQFFGPGTRLTVL.

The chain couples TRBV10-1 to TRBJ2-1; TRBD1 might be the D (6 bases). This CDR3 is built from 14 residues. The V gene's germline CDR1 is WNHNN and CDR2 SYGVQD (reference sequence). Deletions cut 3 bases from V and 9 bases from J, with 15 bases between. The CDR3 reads CASSEELQGSEQFF. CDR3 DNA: TGCGCCAGCAGTGAAGAGCTACAGGGAAGTGAGCAGTTCTTC.

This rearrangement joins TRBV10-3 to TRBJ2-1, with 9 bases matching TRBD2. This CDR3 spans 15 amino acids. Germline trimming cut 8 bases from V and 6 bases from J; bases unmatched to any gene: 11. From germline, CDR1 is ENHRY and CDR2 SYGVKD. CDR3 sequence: CAIGTLAGVGNEQFF. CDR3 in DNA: TGTGCCATCGGAACTTTAGCGGGAGTGGGCAATGAGCAGTTCTTC.

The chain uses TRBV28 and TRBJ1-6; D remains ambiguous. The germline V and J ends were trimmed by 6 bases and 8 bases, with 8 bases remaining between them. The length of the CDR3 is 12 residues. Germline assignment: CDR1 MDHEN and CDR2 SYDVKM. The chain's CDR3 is CASSLLDSPLHF. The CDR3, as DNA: TGTGCCAGCAGCCTTTTGGATTCACCCCTCCACTTT.

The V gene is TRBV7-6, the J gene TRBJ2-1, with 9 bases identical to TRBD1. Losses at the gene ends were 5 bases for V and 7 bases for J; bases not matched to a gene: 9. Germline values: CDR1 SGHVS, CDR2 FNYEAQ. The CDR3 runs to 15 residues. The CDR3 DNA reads TGTGCCAGCAGCCACAGGGGGCGCGGTAGTAATGAGCAGTTCTTC. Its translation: CASSHRGRGSNEQFF.

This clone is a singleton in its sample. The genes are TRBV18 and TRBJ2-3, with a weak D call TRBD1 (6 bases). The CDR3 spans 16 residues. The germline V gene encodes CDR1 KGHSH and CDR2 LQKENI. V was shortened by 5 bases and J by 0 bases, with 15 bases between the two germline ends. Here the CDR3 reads CASSGTLTTSTDTQYF. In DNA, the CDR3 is TGTGCCAGCTCAGGGACACTCACAACGAGCACAGATACGCAGTATTTT.

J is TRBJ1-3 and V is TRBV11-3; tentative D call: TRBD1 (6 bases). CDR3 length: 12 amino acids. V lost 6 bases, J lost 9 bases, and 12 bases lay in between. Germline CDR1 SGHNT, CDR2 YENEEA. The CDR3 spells CASRRGGGTIYF. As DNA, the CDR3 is TGTGCCAGCAGGCGAGGAGGGGGCACCATATATTTT.

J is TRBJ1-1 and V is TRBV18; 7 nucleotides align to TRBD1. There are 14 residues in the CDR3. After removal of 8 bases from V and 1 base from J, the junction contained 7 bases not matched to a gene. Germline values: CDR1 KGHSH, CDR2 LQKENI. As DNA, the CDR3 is TGTGCCAGCACCCCGGGACAGCCGAACACTGAAGCTTTCTTT. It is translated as CASTPGQPNTEAFF.

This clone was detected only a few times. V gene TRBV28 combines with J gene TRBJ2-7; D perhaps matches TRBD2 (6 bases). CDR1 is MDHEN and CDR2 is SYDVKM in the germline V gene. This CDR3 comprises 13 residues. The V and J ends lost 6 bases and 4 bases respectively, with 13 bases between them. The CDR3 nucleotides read TGTGCCAGCAGCATAGCGGACGGGTACGAGCAGTACTTC. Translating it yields CASSIADGYEQYF.

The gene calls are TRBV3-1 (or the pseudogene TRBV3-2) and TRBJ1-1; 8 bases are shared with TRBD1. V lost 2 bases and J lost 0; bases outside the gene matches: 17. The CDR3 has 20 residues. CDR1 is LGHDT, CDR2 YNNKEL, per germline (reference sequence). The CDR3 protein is CASSQQIGRDRGIVNTEAFF. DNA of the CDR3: TGTGCCAGCAGCCAACAGATTGGGCGCGACAGGGGAATTGTGAACACTGAAGCTTTCTTT.